This T cell receptor beta chain originates from a study of blood T cell repertoires in COVID-19. Looking at the study overall: Acute and convalescent COVID-19 specimens originated in the United States, Italy and Spain.

Profiled with immunoSEQ multiplex PCR; TCRdb holds only in-frame clones, not every one. Of fewer than 200,000 clones listed, about 85% were seen once; the top ten hold 1% to 1.2%. Germline CDR1 and CDR2: MNHEY and SVGEGT. Trimming stripped 0 bases from V and 0 bases from J, with 9 bases between. The CDR3 covers 16 residues. The receptor was derived from a man aged 35-49 years with acute or convalescent COVID-19. V is TRBV6-2 or TRBV6-3 and J is TRBJ1-3; no definite D call. The sequenced sample was peripheral blood. This CDR3 is CASSYSAFSSGNTIYF. In nucleotides, the CDR3 is TGTGCCAGCAGTTACTCCGCCTTCAGCTCTGGAAACACCATATATTTT.